Presented here are 14 T cell receptor beta chains from one specimen sequenced in a study of response to subunit inactivated influenza vaccine. TCRdb re-called the RT-PCR reads with MiXCR, one entry per CDR3 protein. The sample has around 650,000 distinct CDR3 sequences; 15% to 19% are singletons. This specimen consisted of PBMCs from blood, obtained 11 to 12 days after vaccination. Receptor source: a man aged 50-59 years who received an inactivated influenza vaccine.

The chain is built from TRBV9 and TRBJ1-3, with D possibly matching TRBD1 (5 bases). Trimming pared 0 bases from V and 3 bases from J, leaving 13 bases between. Germline values: CDR1 SGDLS, CDR2 YYNGEE. The CDR3 is made up of 16 amino acids. The CDR3 DNA sequence: TGTGCCAGCAGCGTAGGCCCGGGGACGGGTGGAAACACCATATATTTT. This translates into CASSVGPGTGGNTIYF.

The chain recombines TRBV12-3 or TRBV12-4 with TRBJ2-1; 8 bases are shared with TRBD2. With V trimmed by 3 bases and J by 2 bases, 3 bases remained unmatched. The CDR3 has 15 residues. The CDR3 region is CASSFTSGTYNEQFF. CDR3 bases: TGTGCCAGCAGTTTTACTAGCGGCACCTACAATGAGCAGTTCTTC.

This clonotype was observed many times. The J gene is TRBJ2-1, the V gene TRBV6-1; 10 positions agree with TRBD2. The CDR3 runs 13 residues. Germline CDR1 MNHNS, CDR2 SASEGT. The J segment lost 5 bases and the V segment lost 9 bases, leaving 4 bases of the junction unmatched. CDR3 bases: TGTGCCAGTGCGGGACTAGCGAACAATGAGCAGTTCTTC. Its translation is CASAGLANNEQFF.

This clonotype has a handful of counts. V and J are TRBV5-1 and TRBJ1-5, with D hard to call. With 1 base removed from V and 3 bases from J, the gap between germline ends came to 14 bases. Germline V gene sequence: CDR1 SGHRS, CDR2 YFSETQ. This CDR3 contains 16 residues. This chain's CDR3 is CASSLMPAAPNQPQHF. The CDR3 coding sequence is TGCGCCAGCAGCTTGATGCCCGCGGCTCCCAATCAGCCCCAGCATTTT.

This clonotype appeared a few times. This rearrangement joins TRBV27 to TRBJ2-4; D unclear. The CDR3 consists of 16 residues. The germline V and J ends were trimmed by 2 bases and 1 base, with 12 bases remaining between them. Germline CDR1 MNHEY, CDR2 SMNVEV (reference sequence). The CDR3 reads CASSLGPYSAKNIQYF. CDR3 sequence (DNA): TGTGCCAGCAGTTTAGGGCCCTATTCGGCCAAAAACATTCAGTACTTC.

The chain couples TRBV5-1 to TRBJ1-6, with D maybe TRBD1 (5 bases). Trimming stripped 4 bases from V and 4 bases from J, with 12 bases between. Germline assignment: CDR1 SGHRS and CDR2 YFSETQ. CDR3 size: 15 residues. Written as DNA, the CDR3 is TGCGCCAGCAGCGCCACAGGTGAATATAATTCACCCCTCCACTTT. Its protein product is CASSATGEYNSPLHF.

The chain joins TRBV5-4 to TRBJ2-5, with 14 bases that match TRBD2. There are 17 residues in the CDR3. Germline lookup yields CDR1 SGHNT and CDR2 YYREEE (reference sequence). Trimming cost V 4 bases and J 5 bases; bases outside gene matches: 10. DNA for the CDR3: TGTGCCAGCAGCCCCAAGACTAGCGGGGGGGCATCCGAGACCCAGTACTTC. It codes for CASSPKTSGGASETQYF.

The rearrangement uses TRBV7-2 and TRBJ2-2, with a possible D match to TRBD2 (6 bases). The CDR3 is 14 residues long. With 8 bases removed from V and 4 bases from J, the gap between germline ends came to 14 bases. The germline CDR1 and CDR2 sequences are SGHTA and FQGNSA. CDR3 loop: CASRPGLLTGELFF. CDR3 DNA: TGTGCCAGCCGTCCGGGACTGCTCACCGGGGAGCTGTTTTTT.

This chain connects TRBV6-1 to TRBJ1-4; no clear D. Germline CDR1 and CDR2: MNHNS and SASEGT. V lost 6 bases and J 0 bases, leaving 14 bases between the germline ends. The CDR3 runs to 16 residues. The DNA for the CDR3 is TGTGCCAGCAGCCCCGGGCCCAGGACAACTAATGAAAAACTGTTTTTT. Amino acids: CASSPGPRTTNEKLFF.

The chain joins TRBV5-1 to TRBJ1-1, with 7 nucleotides matching TRBD1. CDR3 length: 18 residues. Germline V gene sequence: CDR1 SGHRS, CDR2 YFSETQ. The V and J ends lost 0 bases and 0 bases, in that order; junction bases with no gene match: 11. The CDR3 sequence is CASSLVGQAKRVNTEAFF. In DNA, the CDR3 is TGCGCCAGCAGCTTGGTCGGACAGGCCAAAAGGGTGAACACTGAAGCTTTCTTT.

This clonotype showed up just a few times. V is TRBV7-2 and J is TRBJ2-1; D is possibly TRBD2 (5 bases). V was clipped by 5 bases and J by 10 bases, with 12 bases between them. The CDR3 has 12 amino acids. Germline CDR1 reads SGHTA; CDR2 reads FQGNSA. The CDR3 is CASSGVAREQFF. CDR3 nucleotides: TGTGCCAGCAGCGGTGTAGCGAGAGAGCAGTTCTTC.

The genes are TRBV5-4 and TRBJ2-7; the D is unclear. Between the trimmed V and J ends, which lost 0 bases and 1 base, there was a span of 8 bases. Germline-derived CDR1 and CDR2 are SGHNT and YYREEE (reference sequence). The CDR3 runs 14 residues. The CDR3 DNA sequence: TGTGCCAGCAGCTTGGGTTCGGAGTCCTACGAGCAGTACTTC. Encoded protein: CASSLGSESYEQYF.

This clonotype was counted ten times or more. The chain has TRBV10-3 and TRBJ2-1; 8 bases are a match to TRBD2. The junction had 14 bases not matched to a gene; V was cut back by 10 bases and J by 6 bases. CDR1 and CDR2 (germline): ENHRY, SYGVKD. The CDR3 is made up of 15 amino acids. CDR3 region: CATEPVERESNEQFF. CDR3 nucleotide sequence: TGTGCCACCGAACCGGTAGAGCGGGAGAGCAATGAGCAGTTCTTC.

The chain recombines TRBV28 with TRBJ2-7, with TRBD1 as a possible D gene (5 bases). The CDR3 contains 11 residues. V was clipped by 4 bases and J by 5 bases, with 6 bases between them. CDR1 is MDHEN, CDR2 SYDVKM, per germline. DNA of the CDR3: TGTGCCAGCAGTTCGACAGACGAGCAGTACTTC. This gives the protein CASSSTDEQYF.